This T cell receptor (beta chain) was found in a study of cytotoxic CD8 clonotypes in ibrutinib-treated CLL (TCRdb year 2021). Broadly, across the study: The cohort had eleven to twelve relapsed/refractory and around 14 treatment-naive patients; 17 to 18 were IGHV unmutated. An average of 255,043 productive templates and some 100,000 productive rearrangements was obtained per sample. Responses were partial in 24 patients and complete in 2; after median about 5.5 years follow-up, approximately 15 stayed in remission and around 12 progressed. Response samples were taken after a median of around 13 months on treatment, ranging from about 6 to 40 months. Of the 90 or so participants in the trial, about 25 had longitudinal samples available. Every remission and progressive disease sample was obtained while ibrutinib was still being received by the patients. Cryopreserved peripheral blood mononuclear cells were obtained before treatment, at response, and at either sustained remission or disease progression.

The goal of deep resolution MiSeq sequencing was a depth between 1 in 1 million and 1 in 200,000 T cells, and coverage averaged 10x per clonotype. TCR beta libraries were generated with the immunoSEQ hsTCRB Kit. As for the authors' bioinformatics: The data were analyzed with ImmunoSEQ Analyzer and ImmunoSEQ Data Assistant, and V, D and J gene assignments followed IMGT definitions. Clonality, with values ranging from 0 to 1, was calculated as one minus the normalized Shannon entropy of productive rearrangement frequencies. Only overrepresented clonotypes making up at least 0.05% of the repertoire of each patient were included in the public clonotype analysis. Around 14 repertoires from age-matched healthy donors, obtained from immuneACCESS, served as clonality controls. Sourced from immuneACCESS, this table was stored by TCRdb with only in-frame sequences that have V and J called. A share of the clones is absent; for the studies checked, an unresolved V gene accounts for under half, and the remainder has no known explanation. The V and J calls and clone size come from that table; D and trimming were worked out from the DNA. For this sample there are approximately 200,000 clones; 72% appear just once. Together, the top ten hold 13% of the sample.

CDR1 and CDR2 are read off the germline V gene (reference sequence) as MNHEY and SMNVEV. Inclusive of the bounding cysteine and phenylalanine, the CDR3 is 14 residues long. Only the CDR3 DNA stays, 42 bases, in frame from base 1. V and J are truncated by 2 bases and 8 bases respectively, leaving an intervening sequence of 15 bases. Overall results and qualifications from the work: Lymph node repertoires were not examined, and the timing of sampling was not matched between patients in sustained remission and those whose disease progressed. Public clonotypes were rare and either contracted or stayed stable during treatment, and the rise in clonality at ibrutinib response reflected the expansion of private clonotypes. Clonality increased at ibrutinib response, stayed stable in sustained remission, and fell back toward baseline at progression. Baseline clonality exceeded that of age-matched healthy donors and correlated strongly with circulating CD8+ T-cell counts.

The time point label corresponds to: roughly 23 months on ibrutinib. Around 1.8 micrograms of genomic DNA were extracted from cryopreserved PBMCs for TCR beta library preparation. High-throughput TCR beta sequencing was performed on longitudinal blood samples from CLL patients receiving ibrutinib monotherapy. The patients were enrolled in a single-center, open-label phase 2 trial of ibrutinib monotherapy. About this clone: No cognate antigen has been identified for it. No much larger clone is present one base from it, and per-base qualities are unavailable.

In this chain, TRBV27 is recombined with TRBJ1-2, with the D gene not confidently named. Source: PBMCs, taken after 24 months of ibrutinib treatment. This TCR came from a human donor with chronic lymphocytic leukemia. For the CDR3, the sequence is CASSLLPYSGGYTF. The base sequence is TGTGCCAGCAGTTTACTCCCCTACTCCGGCGGCTACACCTTC.